The clone carrying this TCR beta chain was counted between two and nine times. Its antigen is still unknown. Time point defined: blood at routine non-recurrence follow-up after resection. The data were obtained in a study of spatial heterogeneity in lung cancer. Study-wide background: Samples were obtained from roughly 65 donors, all untreated early-stage non-small cell lung cancer patients. Averaged across combinations, each unique TCR and UMI pairing appeared more than ten times in raw reads, which were uncorrected. Study-wide results and caveats: Blood contained ubiquitous expanded tumor TCRs more at resection than at follow-up.

The V end was cut by 3 bases, the J end by 0 bases, with 10 bases between. Germline V lookup: CDR1 LNHDA, CDR2 SQIVND (reference sequence). This CDR3 spans 15 amino acids. Carried by each TCR cDNA molecule was a unique molecular identifier. Using its own MiXCR run on the 5' RACE reads, TCRdb lists one record per CDR3 protein. The data hold about 94,000 distinct CDR3 sequences, with roughly 19% observed a single time. The rearrangement uses TRBV19 and TRBJ2-3; D gene ambiguous. The receptor was derived from a male donor with early-stage non-small cell lung cancer. The sample consisted of PBMCs, taken at follow-up. CDR3 DNA: TGTGCCAGTAGTATGGCACCAACTAGCACAGATACGCAGTATTTT. Its translation: CASSMAPTSTDTQYF.